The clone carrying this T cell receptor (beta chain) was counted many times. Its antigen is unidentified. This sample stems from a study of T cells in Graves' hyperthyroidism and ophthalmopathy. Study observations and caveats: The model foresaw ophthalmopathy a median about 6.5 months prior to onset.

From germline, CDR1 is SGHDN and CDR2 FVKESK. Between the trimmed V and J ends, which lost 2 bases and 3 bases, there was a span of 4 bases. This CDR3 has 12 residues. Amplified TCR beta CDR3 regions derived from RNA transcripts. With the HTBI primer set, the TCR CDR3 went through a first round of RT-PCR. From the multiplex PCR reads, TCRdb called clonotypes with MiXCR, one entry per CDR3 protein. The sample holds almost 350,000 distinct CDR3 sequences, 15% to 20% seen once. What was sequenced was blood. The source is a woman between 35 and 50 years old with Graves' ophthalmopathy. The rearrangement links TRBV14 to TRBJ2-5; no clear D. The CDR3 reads CASSQREETQYF. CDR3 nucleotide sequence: TGTGCCAGCAGCCAACGTGAAGAGACCCAGTACTTC.